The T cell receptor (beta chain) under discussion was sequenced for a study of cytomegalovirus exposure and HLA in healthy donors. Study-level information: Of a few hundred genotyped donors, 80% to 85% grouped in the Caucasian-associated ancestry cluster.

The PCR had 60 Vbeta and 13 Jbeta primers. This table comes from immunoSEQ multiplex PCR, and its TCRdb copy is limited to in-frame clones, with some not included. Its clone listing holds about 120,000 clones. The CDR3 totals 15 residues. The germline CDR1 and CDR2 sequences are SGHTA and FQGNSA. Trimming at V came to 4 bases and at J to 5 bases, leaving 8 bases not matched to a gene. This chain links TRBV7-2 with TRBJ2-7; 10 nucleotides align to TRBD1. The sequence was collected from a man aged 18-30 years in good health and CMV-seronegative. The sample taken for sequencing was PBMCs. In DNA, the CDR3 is TGTGCCAGCAGCTCCCGGGGACAGGGGTGGAACGAGCAGTACTTC. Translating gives CASSSRGQGWNEQYF.